This T cell receptor beta chain was captured by sequencing in a study of cytomegalovirus exposure and HLA in healthy donors. Study summary: Among 150 million to 200 million T cells, an earlier analysis found about 100 million unique TCR beta sequences. General observations from the study: An analysis was carried out at a later point. It showed that HLA-associated TCR beta chains were more clonally expanded than equally common non-associated chains. Cytomegalovirus-associated TCR beta chains were listed, numbering 164.

Germline CDR1 SEHNR, CDR2 FQNEAQ (reference sequence). Trimming took 4 bases from V and 7 from J, leaving 13 bases between them. This CDR3 contains 14 residues. The PCR made use of 60 Vbeta and 13 Jbeta primers. Repertoires were generated with immunoSEQ multiplex PCR, while TCRdb's copy carries only in-frame clones and drops some. The table has approximately 150,000 clones, roughly three quarters seen once; the top ten hold over 1.1%. To note about this clone: Its antigen remains unknown.

The receptor was isolated from a man aged 55 to 70 in good health and CMV-seronegative. This chain connects TRBV7-9 to TRBJ1-4, with D tentatively TRBD1 (5 bases). Sequences were obtained from PBMCs. As DNA, the CDR3 is TGTGCCAGCAGCTCCCGCAGGGCAAGTGAAAAACTGTTTTTT. Translation: CASSSRRASEKLFF.